The 15 T cell receptor beta chains presented below share a single source sample, sequenced in a study of Graves' ophthalmopathy and Graves' hyperthyroidism. RNA transcripts served as template for amplifying TCR beta CDR3 sequences. First-round RT-PCR employed HTBI primers, with a second-round multiplex PCR after it. Using its own MiXCR run on the multiplex PCR reads, TCRdb lists one record per CDR3 protein. Of around 400,000 distinct CDR3 sequences in the sample, around 21% were seen once. Sequencing input: peripheral blood. The receptors come from a woman aged 18-29 years with stable Graves' hyperthyroidism.

The table lists this clonotype with many counts. The chain couples TRBV5-6 to TRBJ1-2, with 8 positions matching TRBD1. This CDR3 has 15 residues. CDR1 and CDR2 from the germline V gene are SGHDT and YYEEEE. The V segment lost 0 bases and the J segment 5 bases; nucleotides outside the gene matches: 6. Here the CDR3 DNA reads TGTGCCAGCAGCTTGGACCGTGGGACAGGATATGGCTACACCTTC. Translation gives CASSLDRGTGYGYTF.

This clonotype was seen at least ten times. The V and J genes are TRBV27 and TRBJ1-5; 9 bases match TRBD1. The CDR3 has 15 amino acids. J was trimmed by 7 bases and V by 1 base; bases with no gene match: 5. In germline, CDR1 is MNHEY, CDR2 SMNVEV (reference sequence). The CDR3 loop reads CASSLLGTGNQPQHF. The CDR3 nucleotides are TGTGCCAGCAGTTTATTGGGGACAGGGAACCAGCCCCAGCATTTT.

Comment on this clonotype: A much bigger clone sits one base away, suggesting this may be a read error. The V and J genes are TRBV14 and TRBJ2-2, with TRBD2 matching 8 bases. The germline gives CDR1 SGHDN, CDR2 FVKESK. CDR3 length: 14 amino acids. The CDR3: CASSQGLGGGEPFF. The CDR3 DNA follows: TGTGCCAGCAGCCAGGGACTAGGAGGCGGGGAGCCGTTTTTT.

This clonotype was seen many times. V usage is TRBV6-2 or TRBV6-3 and J usage is TRBJ1-2; the D is unclear. V was trimmed by 5 bases and J by 2 bases, leaving 6 bases between them. CDR3 length: 12 amino acids. Per germline, CDR1 MNHEY and CDR2 SVGEGT. DNA of the CDR3: TGTGCCAGCAGTGGATGGAACTATGGCTACACCTTC. Its protein product is CASSGWNYGYTF.

This chain uses TRBV7-9 with TRBJ2-7; D not certain. The CDR3 has 12 residues. CDR1 is SEHNR and CDR2 is FQNEAQ in the germline V gene (reference sequence). The ends were cut back, 3 bases at V and 5 bases at J, with 8 bases in the middle. CDR3 DNA sequence: TGTGCCAGCAGCTTGCGGTACGACGAGCAGTACTTC. Its translation is CASSLRYDEQYF.

This clonotype was seen at least ten times. The rearrangement links TRBV29-1 to TRBJ2-7, with TRBD2 matching over 9 bases. Losses at the gene ends were 4 bases for V and 2 bases for J; bases not matched to a gene: 9. Germline V gene data show CDR1 as SQVTM and CDR2 as ANQGSEA. The CDR3 covers 15 residues. The CDR3 loop reads CSVGSSTSGTYEQYF. CDR3 DNA sequence: TGCAGCGTTGGCTCTTCGACTAGCGGTACCTACGAGCAGTACTTC.

This clonotype turned up a few times. This rearrangement joins TRBV6-2 or TRBV6-3 to TRBJ1-1, with D tentatively TRBD1 (6 bases). Trimming took off 0 bases at V and 2 bases at J, with 19 bases between the two ends. Germline V gives CDR1 MNHEY, CDR2 SVGEGT. This CDR3 has 18 residues. For the CDR3, the DNA is TGTGCCAGCAGTTACTCAACGGGGGCAGCAAGGGGAAACACTGAAGCTTTCTTT. This encodes CASSYSTGAARGNTEAFF.

The sample holds a few counts of this clonotype. The chain carries TRBV20-1 and TRBJ2-5; D gene unclear. CDR3 length equals 12 residues. Germline V CDR1 and CDR2: DFQATT, SNEGSKA (reference sequence). Trimming shortened V by 2 bases and J by 1 base, and 5 bases separated the two germline ends. The DNA of the CDR3 is TGCAGTGCTAGACGCATCCAAGAGACCCAGTACTTC. It translates to CSARRIQETQYF.

The sample holds many counts of this clonotype. The rearrangement links TRBV12-3 or TRBV12-4 to TRBJ2-2; possibly TRBD2 for D (5 bases). CDR3 size: 15 residues. V was cut by 0 bases and J by 6 bases, with 11 bases left in between. CDR3 region: CASSLARGYPGELFF. CDR3 sequence (DNA): TGTGCCAGCAGTTTAGCCCGGGGTTATCCCGGGGAGCTGTTTTTT.

This clonotype has at least ten counts. The chain combines TRBV19 with TRBJ1-1, with D possibly TRBD1 on 6 matching bases. The germline V gene has CDR1 LNHDA and CDR2 SQIVND (reference sequence). V was pared by 8 bases and J by 2 bases, with 15 bases between. This CDR3 has 14 amino acids. The CDR3 sequence is CASRSWGLNTEAFF. Written as DNA, the CDR3 is TGTGCCAGTCGCTCTTGGGGGCTCAACACTGAAGCTTTCTTT.

Remarks on this clonotype: Since a much larger clone is just one base distant, this may be a read error. V and J are TRBV7-3 and TRBJ2-7; 7 bases align to TRBD1. There are 15 residues in the CDR3. Germline CDR1 and CDR2: SGHTA and FQGTGA. The CDR3 DNA sequence: TGTGCCAGCAGCTTTGGGACAGTCACTTACTACAAGCAGTACTTC. Protein product: CASSFGTVTYYKQYF. Complete variable domain (other parts from reference TRBV7-3 and TRBJ2-7): GAGVSQTPSNKVTEKGKYVELRCDPISGHTALYWYRQSLGQGPEFLIYFQGTGAADDSGLPNDRFFAVRPEGSVSTLKIQRTERGDSAVYLCASSFGTVTYYKQYFGPGTRLTVT.

The chain recombines TRBV6-1 with TRBJ1-1, with a possible D match to TRBD1 (5 bases). V shed 5 bases and J shed 7 bases, with 11 bases lying between them. Germline V gives CDR1 MNHNS, CDR2 SASEGT. The CDR3 contains 12 residues. CDR3 amino acids: CASSPDSFEAFF. The CDR3 DNA reads TGTGCCAGCAGTCCCGACAGCTTTGAAGCTTTCTTT.

Ten or more counts support this clonotype. The rearrangement joins TRBV7-9 to TRBJ1-6; D unresolved. CDR3 size: 13 residues. Looked up from germline, CDR1 is SEHNR and CDR2 is FQNEAQ (reference sequence). The V end lost 0 bases, the J end lost 10 bases, and 7 bases lay between the germline ends. The CDR3 region is CASSLARGSPLHF. The CDR3 DNA reads TGTGCCAGCAGCTTAGCGCGTGGATCACCCCTCCACTTT.

The rearrangement joins TRBV12-3 or TRBV12-4 to TRBJ1-1; D not certain. V was cut by 2 bases and J by 1 base, with 11 bases left in between. This CDR3 is built from 15 residues. The CDR3 DNA sequence: TGTGCCAGCAGTTTACTTAGCCCCCCGAACACTGAAGCTTTCTTT. Translation gives CASSLLSPPNTEAFF.

This clonotype is a singleton in its sample. The chain employs TRBV6-1 and TRBJ1-1; TRBD1 agrees at 9 bases. The J segment lost 1 base and the V segment lost 3 bases, leaving 6 bases of the junction unmatched. This CDR3 has 16 residues. Germline CDR1 is MNHNS and CDR2 is SASEGT. The CDR3 DNA follows: TGTGCCAGCAGTGAGGTGACAGGGGGTGCGAACACTGAAGCTTTCTTT. Protein product: CASSEVTGGANTEAFF.